These 19 T cell receptor beta chains share one sample of origin, sequenced in a study of cytomegalovirus exposure and HLA in healthy donors. It was with 60 Vbeta and 13 Jbeta primers that the PCR ran. Using immunoSEQ multiplex PCR, the repertoire was profiled, and TCRdb retains in-frame clones only, with some absent. Of 65,000 to 85,000 clones listed, approximately 67% were seen once; the top ten hold 2% to 2.5%. Sequenced: PBMCs. The receptors shown here come from a woman aged 25-40 years in good health and CMV-seronegative.

This clone has a handful of counts. The V call is TRBV5-6, the J call TRBJ1-2, with D possibly matching TRBD1 (5 bases). There are 14 residues in the CDR3. CDR1 and CDR2 (germline): SGHDT, YYEEEE. Trimming took off 4 bases at V and 4 bases at J, with 14 bases between the two ends. The chain's CDR3 is CASSPGGVLYGYTF. CDR3 coding DNA: TGTGCCAGCAGCCCGGGGGGGGTACTCTATGGCTACACCTTC.

J is TRBJ2-1 and V is TRBV5-6, with 13 bases identical to TRBD2. The V gene's germline CDR1 is SGHDT and CDR2 YYEEEE. The V segment lost 4 bases and the J segment 7 bases; nucleotides outside the gene matches: 14. The CDR3 sequence is 18 residues long. CDR3 in amino acids: CASSTIAGTSGVENEQFF. The DNA of the CDR3 is TGTGCCAGCAGCACCATTGCCGGGACTAGCGGGGTCGAGAATGAGCAGTTCTTC.

This clone has just a few counts. The chain employs TRBV5-4 and TRBJ2-3, with D unclear. Per germline, CDR1 SGHNT and CDR2 YYREEE (reference sequence). The ends were cut back, 0 bases at V and 4 bases at J, with 3 bases in the middle. The CDR3 is 12 residues long. CDR3 bases: TGTGCCAGCAGCTTGGTAGCAGATACGCAGTATTTT. Encoded protein: CASSLVADTQYF.

V is TRBV30 and J is TRBJ1-2; the D gene is possibly TRBD1 (5 bases). CDR1 and CDR2 (germline): GTSNPN, SVGIG (reference sequence). Between the trimmed V and J ends, which lost 1 base and 4 bases, there was a span of 10 bases. The CDR3 totals 13 residues. CDR3 DNA: TGTGCCTGGAGTGAGGGGCAGGGCTATGGCTACACCTTC. This codes for CAWSEGQGYGYTF. The full variable domain, its missing parts supplied by reference TRBV30 and TRBJ1-2, is SQTIHQWPATLVQPVGSPLSLECTVEGTSNPNLYWYRQAAGRGLQLLFYSVGIGQISSEVPQNLSASRPQDRQFILSSKKLLLSDSGFYLCAWSEGQGYGYTFGSGTRLTVV.

The sample holds one count of this clone. The rearrangement uses TRBV5-4 and TRBJ2-5; TRBD2 matches at 14 bases. The CDR3 consists of 16 residues. The germline V gene encodes CDR1 SGHNT and CDR2 YYREEE (reference sequence). J lost 3 bases, V lost 3 bases, and 4 bases had no gene match. CDR3: CASSSGTSGGKETQYF. The CDR3 DNA reads TGTGCCAGCAGCTCTGGGACTAGCGGGGGAAAAGAGACCCAGTACTTC.

This clone was detected only once. This chain joins TRBV7-2 and TRBJ2-5; D possibly corresponds to TRBD1 (6 bases). CDR3 length: 13 amino acids. V was trimmed by 4 bases and J by 5 bases, leaving 11 bases between them. Germline CDR1 is SGHTA and CDR2 is FQGNSA. The CDR3 bases are TGTGCCAGCAGCTCAGAACAGGGCGAGACCCAGTACTTC. It specifies CASSSEQGETQYF.

The chain joins TRBV10-3 to TRBJ1-3; 10 bases align to TRBD1. In germline, CDR1 is ENHRY, CDR2 SYGVKD. This CDR3 contains 18 residues. V dropped 2 bases and J dropped 4; count of bases not matched to a gene: 11. The CDR3 DNA follows: TGTGCCATCAGTGAGCCACCCCCCGGGACAGGGGTCGGAAACACCATATATTTT. This codes for CAISEPPPGTGVGNTIYF.

The chain has TRBV4-1 and TRBJ2-5; the D gene is possibly TRBD1 (5 bases). CDR1 MGHRA and CDR2 YSYEKL come from the germline V gene. Deletions cut 2 bases from V and 2 bases from J, with 9 bases between. This CDR3 has 14 amino acids. CDR3 DNA sequence: TGCGCCAGCAGCCAACAGGGTCGTCAAGAGACCCAGTACTTC. Translated, it gives CASSQQGRQETQYF.

The chain is built from TRBV5-1 and TRBJ2-1, with TRBD2 identical over 9 bases. After removal of 4 bases from V and 5 bases from J, the junction contained 7 bases not matched to a gene. The CDR3 consists of 15 residues. The V gene's germline CDR1 is SGHRS and CDR2 YFSETQ. CDR3 nucleotide sequence: TGCGCCAGCAGCCCTAGCGGGGCTCGCAACAATGAGCAGTTCTTC. Translated, it gives CASSPSGARNNEQFF. The whole variable domain, filled in from reference TRBV5-1 and TRBJ2-1, reads KAGVTQTPRYLIKTRGQQVTLSCSPISGHRSVSWYQQTPGQGLQFLFEYFSETQRNKGNFPGRFSGRQFSNSRSEMNVSTLELGDSALYLCASSPSGARNNEQFFGPGTRLTVL.

The chain employs TRBV4-1 and TRBJ1-4; D is unresolved. The germline gives CDR1 MGHRA, CDR2 YSYEKL. This CDR3 spans 16 amino acids. V lost 3 bases to trimming and J lost 7 bases, with 18 bases between them. The CDR3 DNA sequence: TGCGCCAGCAGCCATCCTGGACTCCGAAATGGTGAAAAACTGTTTTTT. It yields the protein CASSHPGLRNGEKLFF.

The genes are TRBV11-3 and TRBJ1-1, with a possible D match to TRBD1 (5 bases). The CDR3 extends over 15 amino acids. V was trimmed by 5 bases and J by 4 bases, leaving 17 bases between them. Germline V gene data show CDR1 as SGHNT and CDR2 as YENEEA. In nucleotides, the CDR3 is TGTGCCAGCAGCGCTTCTCGGGGGGGGAGCACTGAAGCTTTCTTT. This gives the protein CASSASRGGSTEAFF.

The chain joins TRBV5-1 to TRBJ1-1, with a weak D call TRBD1 (5 bases). V was shortened by 0 bases and J by 4 bases, with 13 bases between the two germline ends. There are 15 residues in the CDR3. CDR1 SGHRS and CDR2 YFSETQ come from the germline V gene. CDR3 DNA sequence: TGCGCCAGCAGCTTGGACCCAGGGTGGGCCACTGAAGCTTTCTTT. It yields the protein CASSLDPGWATEAFF.

This sequence joins TRBV1 and TRBJ2-2; TRBD2, the table's D call, was not compared with the DNA. TRBV1 is classified as a pseudogene. The CDR3 is made up of 17 amino acids. CDR3 sequence reads: CTSSQDSGGGPAGELFF. The CDR3 DNA is TGCACCAGCAGCCAAGATAGTGGGGGGGGGCCCGCCGGGGAGCTGTTTTTT.

The rearrangement links TRBV6-5 to TRBJ2-2; 9 bases align to TRBD2. Germline trimming cut 0 bases from V and 6 bases from J; bases unmatched to any gene: 5. Germline CDR1 MNHEY, CDR2 SVGAGI. This CDR3 has 16 residues. The CDR3 DNA reads TGTGCCAGCAGTTACTCGAGACGCGGGGGGGCCGGGGAGCTGTTTTTT. Translated: CASSYSRRGGAGELFF.

This chain links TRBV5-1 with TRBJ2-7; the D is unclear. The germline V gene has CDR1 SGHRS and CDR2 YFSETQ. With 0 bases removed from V and 2 bases from J, the gap between germline ends came to 9 bases. This CDR3 contains 14 residues. The CDR3: CASSLEQVPYEQYF. In nucleotides, the CDR3 is TGCGCCAGCAGCTTGGAGCAGGTCCCCTACGAGCAGTACTTC.

The chain recombines TRBV5-8 with TRBJ2-5, with 12 bases aligning to TRBD1. Germline CDR1 reads SGHTS; CDR2 reads YDEGEE. J was trimmed by 2 bases and V by 4 bases; bases with no gene match: 6. The CDR3 totals 16 residues. The CDR3 DNA reads as TGTGCCAGCAGCAAAGGGACAGGGGGCTGGCAAGAGACCCAGTACTTC. Protein product: CASSKGTGGWQETQYF.

This chain links TRBV28 with TRBJ2-7; TRBD1 matches 8 bases. The germline V gene encodes CDR1 MDHEN and CDR2 SYDVKM. The junction had 6 bases not matched to a gene; V was cut back by 3 bases and J by 5 bases. This CDR3 comprises 14 residues. CDR3 residues: CASSFEDRDNEQYF. CDR3 bases: TGTGCCAGCAGTTTCGAGGACAGGGACAACGAGCAGTACTTC. The variable domain in full, with the rest retrieved from reference TRBV28 and TRBJ2-7, is DVKVTQSSRYLVKRTGEKVFLECVQDMDHENMFWYRQDPGLGLRLIYFSYDVKMKEKGDIPEGYSVSREKKERFSLILESASTNQTSMYLCASSFEDRDNEQYFGPGTRLTVT.

The gene calls are TRBV7-2 and TRBJ2-5, with TRBD1 as a possible D gene (5 bases). The CDR3 sequence is 15 residues long. Germline lookup yields CDR1 SGHTA and CDR2 FQGNSA. V lost 1 base and J 0 bases, leaving 9 bases between the germline ends. CDR3 in amino acids: CASSLVSGYQETQYF. CDR3 nucleotides: TGTGCCAGCAGCTTAGTGTCAGGGTACCAAGAGACCCAGTACTTC.

This clone turned up a few times. This chain connects TRBV7-6 to TRBJ2-5, with D perhaps TRBD1 (9 bases). This CDR3 is built from 15 residues. V lost 4 bases, J lost 3 bases, and 15 bases lay in between. Per the germline V gene, CDR1 is SGHVS and CDR2 is FNYEAQ. CDR3 sequence: CASSSRGDREETQYF. The CDR3 nucleotides read TGTGCCAGCAGCTCGCGGGGGGACAGGGAAGAGACCCAGTACTTC.